The TCR beta chain under discussion was sequenced for a study of T cell responses to AZD1222 COVID-19 vaccine. Only in-frame clones appear in the TCRdb table, and some are missing; sequencing was by immunoSEQ multiplex PCR. The table records under 200,000 clones, roughly nine tenths of them present only once. CDR3 length equals 15 residues. The germline CDR1 and CDR2 sequences are SGHTA and FQGNSA. Deletions cut 1 base from V and 5 bases from J, with 12 bases between. The sequence came from an adult in good health. The sample here was peripheral blood, taken on day 0 of MenACWY control vaccination. The chain combines TRBV7-2 with TRBJ2-1; TRBD2 might be the D (6 bases). The CDR3 nucleotides are TGTGCCAGCAGCTTAGACCTTCGGGGGAACAATGAGCAGTTCTTC. Residues: CASSLDLRGNNEQFF.